The text below deals with one TCR beta chain. TCRbeta library construction was performed incorporating unique molecular identifiers. A single record per CDR3 protein comes from TCRdb applying MiXCR to the PCR reads. Found here are approximately 100,000 distinct CDR3 sequences, more than 9% of them singletons; the top ten hold 11% to 15%. The record originates from a study of T-cell reconstitution after alpha-beta-depleted transplantation in children. The CDR3 runs 16 residues. V dropped 2 bases and J dropped 2; count of bases not matched to a gene: 6. The germline gives CDR1 SEHNR, CDR2 FQNEAQ (reference sequence).

This TCR derives from a human donor who donated a stem cell graft to a child with inherited bone marrow failure. The sequencing used PBMCs from the stem cell graft donor, collected from the stem cell graft. The rearrangement links TRBV7-9 to TRBJ1-1; 9 bases align to TRBD1. CDR3 amino acids: CASSLLGTGLNTEAFF. The CDR3 bases are TGTGCCAGCAGCTTACTTGGGACAGGGTTAAACACTGAAGCTTTCTTT.